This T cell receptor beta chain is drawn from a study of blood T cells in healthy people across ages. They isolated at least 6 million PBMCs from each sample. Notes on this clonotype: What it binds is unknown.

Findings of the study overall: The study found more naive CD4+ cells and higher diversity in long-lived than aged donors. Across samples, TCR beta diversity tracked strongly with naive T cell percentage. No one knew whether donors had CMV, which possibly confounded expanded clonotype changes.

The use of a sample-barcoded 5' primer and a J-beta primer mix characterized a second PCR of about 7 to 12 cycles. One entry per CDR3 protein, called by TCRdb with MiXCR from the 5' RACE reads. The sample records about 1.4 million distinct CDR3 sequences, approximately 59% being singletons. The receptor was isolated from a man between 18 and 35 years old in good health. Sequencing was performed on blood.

The CDR3 here is CASSHRDTNYEQYF. CDR3 sequence (DNA): TGCGCCAGCAGCCACCGGGACACAAACTACGAGCAGTACTTC. J is TRBJ2-4 and V is TRBV4-1; weak D call: TRBD1 (6 bases). The DNA end is more similar to TRBJ2-7, so the J call may be wrong. Germline V CDR1 and CDR2: MGHRA, YSYEKL. The CDR3 has 14 amino acids.